This T cell receptor (beta chain) derives from a study of persistence of HIV-infected CD4 T cells (dated by TCRdb to the early 2020s). Notes on the research overall: CMV- and HIV-1 Gag-responding CD4+ T cells were isolated from ART-treated individuals so that antigen-driven clonal expansion of HIV-1-infected cells could be examined. Suppressive ART had been received by participants for a median of 8 years. Peripheral blood samples of up to roughly 180 mL were taken at multiple time points, with the exception of a couple of participants who underwent leukapheresis at a single time point. The clonality of all cells in each sorted population was measured by TCRbeta sequencing, and the clonality of infected cells was measured by proviral sequencing. The TCR cluster analysis across participants included 8 participants for CMV and more than five participants for Gag. Points the paper makes about the study in general: Within the same sorted populations, how oligoclonal the TCRs were correlated with how oligoclonal the proviruses were. Degenerate expanded CDR3beta sequences were enriched in antigen-responding cells, suggesting convergent selection of CD4+ responses to CMV and Gag. Because the TCR analyses were done in bulk, restricting them to just the rare CMV-responding cells that actually carried HIV-1 proviruses was not possible. Only a small number of individuals took part in the study, and the range of antigens tested was limited. TCRbeta richness in CMV- and Gag-responding cells was significantly lower than in anti-CD3/anti-CD28-responding cells; CMV-responding cells had higher oligoclonality than CD3/CD28-stimulated and Gag-responding cells.

The sample's treatment or condition label, decoded: suppressive antiretroviral therapy. Lysates of CMV-infected fibroblasts were used at about 10 ug/mL for cell stimulation. Memory populations depleted of antigen-responding cells were obtained by sorting nonresponding CD40L-negative CD69-negative CD45RO-high memory CD4+ T cells. HIV-1-infected adults in whom suppressive ART had been started during chronic infection were enrolled as participants. For at least 4 years, participants had undetectable plasma HIV-1 RNA, below 50 copies/mL. To be included, a participant needed positive CMV serology and a CD4+ T cell count above 400 cells/uL. Before stimulation, PBMCs were isolated using density centrifugation and depleted of CD8+ T cells. CD8-depleted PBMCs were stimulated for 15 to 20 hours with anti-CD28/CD49d costimulation, CD40-blocking antibody and enfuvirtide to prevent new infections. Cell sorting was performed on a Beckman Coulter MoFlo Legacy or XDP sorter, and dead cells were excluded with propidium iodide. Genomic DNA was extracted using the QIAamp DNA Mini Kit for samples with more than one million cells and using the Quick-DNA Microprep Kit for all other samples.

Of note for this clone: It lacks a known antigen. Base qualities are not recorded, but no much larger clone differs from it by a single base.

The immunoSEQ hsTCRB assay version 4 in survey mode was used to sequence TCRbeta repertoires from genomic DNA. For TCRbeta sequencing, genomic DNA was diluted to approximately 9.6 ng/uL, and up to 1 ug was used per sample. Per the source publication's procedure: TCRbeta data analysis was done in ImmunoSeq Analyzer 3.0, and diversity was calculated on productive nucleotide rearrangements. Lower-bound TCR diversity was estimated with the improved Chao index, and clonality with the Gini coefficient using the Immunarch R package. Different nucleotide rearrangements encoding the same CDR3beta amino acid sequence were counted as distinct clonotypes. Differential abundance analysis found TCRbeta sequences that were significantly enriched in antigen-responding cells compared with anti-CD3/anti-CD28-activated cells. Using predicted peptide-MHC specificity as the basis, GLIPH2 grouped TCRs into clusters, both for each participant individually and for the merged data sets that combined participants. TCRdb's version of the immuneACCESS table is confined to in-frame rearrangements and falls short of the full clone set. An unresolved V gene accounts for under half of the shortfall where checked; the remainder is of unknown origin. V and J calls and clone size are as listed in that table; D and trimming were resolved from the DNA. The sample yields 46,000 or so clones; over 70% were counted once. 3% of the sample comes from the top ten.

The cysteine opens and the phenylalanine closes a CDR3 of 16 amino acids. The kept DNA is CDR3 alone, 48 bases in frame from the first base. The chain couples TRBV1 to TRBJ1-5; no check of the table's D call, TRBD1, against the DNA was made. TRBV1 is flagged as a pseudogene. The sequence came from an adult man with HIV who was CMV-seropositive. Specimen: CD4+ T cells sorted from PBMCs after approximately 20-hour stimulation, collected from a patient who received antiretroviral therapy. The label giving this sample's cell subset or site can be read as: CD40L-CD69- CD45RO-high memory CD4 T cells not responding to CMV lysate. In nucleotide form, the sequence is TGCACCAGCAGCCATGCGACAGGGGTTAGGGGTCAGCCCCAGCATTTT. Its translation is CTSSHATGVRGQPQHF.